This T cell receptor (beta chain) is drawn from a study of T-cell reconstitution after alpha-beta-depleted transplantation in children (dated by TCRdb to the mid-2010s). Background for the entire study: The study quantitatively tracked T-cell immune reconstitution after TCRalphabeta/CD19-depleted allogeneic hematopoietic cell transplantation in children using TCR repertoire profiling. What the research found in general, with its limitations: Over the following months the frequencies of hyperexpanded clones went down, and after one year T-cell counts and TCRbeta diversity were mostly credited to newly produced T cells. The apparently early recovery of alphabetaT-cell counts about two months after transplant reportedly depended on only several hundred rapidly expanded clones that came from non-depleted graft cells. In some patients, the high TCRbeta diversity seen at day 60 was put down to recipient T cells and intrathymic progenitors that had survived conditioning.

Libraries were constructed by PCR. TCRdb names Illumina HiSeq 2500 as the instrument used. Molecular barcoding was employed in the preparation of TCR libraries, with unique molecular identifiers being used to normalize TCRbeta repertoire quantification. TCRdb itself trimmed the public reads at Q25 with fastp, ran MiXCR and retained productive beta chains. One record per CDR3 amino acid sequence lists the most common genes and DNA. The sample yields about 210,000 distinct CDR3 sequences; approximately 17% were counted once. Around two fifths of the sample belongs to the ten largest clones. Interpreted using the paper, the treatment or condition label stands for: allogeneic hematopoietic cell transplantation with graft depleted of TCRalphabeta T cells and CD19 B cells. The children who served as transplant recipients had been given grafts of TCRalphabeta/CD19-depleted allogeneic hematopoietic cells.

V is reduced by 4 bases and J by 4 bases, leaving a spacing of 16 bases between them. The CDR3, from cysteine to phenylalanine, totals 15 residues. CDR3 DNA is the only sequence kept; it has 45 bases, read in frame from the first base. CDR1 and CDR2 are drawn from the germline V gene: MNHEY, SVGEGT. Only a few counts were recorded for this clonotype. This clone's antigen is unknown. Base quality data are lacking; no much larger clone is found one base away. The sequence was obtained from a male patient between 2 and 10 years old who had a stem cell transplant for acute lymphoblastic leukemia, so the T cells may come from the graft donor. The sample in question was PBMCs, mostly from graft donor cells, obtained 360 days after TCRalphabeta/CD19-depleted stem cell transplant. The chain employs TRBV6-2 or TRBV6-3 and TRBJ1-2; TRBD1 is perhaps the D gene, given 6 matching bases. The CDR3 is CASSSQGRGSYGYTF. The nucleotide sequence is given as TGTGCCAGCAGTTCTCAGGGGCGAGGATCCTATGGCTACACCTTC.